Below, 28 T cell receptor beta chains from the same sample are listed, as sequenced in a study of cytomegalovirus exposure and HLA in healthy donors. The PCR had 60 Vbeta and 13 Jbeta primers. The assay was immunoSEQ multiplex PCR, and TCRdb's table has in-frame clones only and misses some. Of roughly 150,000 clones listed, 70% to 80% were seen once; the top ten hold 5% to 8.5%. Sequencing was performed on PBMCs. These TCRs come from a man in his forties in good health and CMV-seropositive.

The genes are TRBV6-5 and TRBJ2-3; 9 nucleotides match TRBD1. CDR3 length equals 15 residues. J gave up 0 bases and V 6 bases, and 4 bases lay outside the gene matches. Germline lookup yields CDR1 MNHEY and CDR2 SVGAGI. This CDR3 is CASSRQGVSTDTQYF. The CDR3, as DNA: TGTGCCAGCAGCCGACAGGGGGTCAGCACAGATACGCAGTATTTT.

CDR3 in amino acids: CASSLTSGAGETQYF. CDR3 nucleotides: TGTGCCAGCAGCTTGACTAGCGGAGCTGGGGAGACCCAGTACTTC. This rearrangement joins TRBV7-6 to TRBJ2-5; 9 bases map to TRBD2. The CDR3 covers 15 residues. CDR1 and CDR2 (germline): SGHVS, FNYEAQ. Unmatched junction bases numbered 7, after V lost 3 bases and J lost 5 bases.

The chain joins TRBV10-3 to TRBJ1-1, with D possibly being TRBD1 (6 bases). The CDR3 length is 14 residues. CDR1 and CDR2 (germline): ENHRY, SYGVKD. The V end was cut by 0 bases, the J end by 6 bases, with 11 bases between. CDR3: CAISESGGGAEAFF. CDR3 bases: TGTGCCATCAGTGAGTCAGGGGGTGGGGCTGAAGCTTTCTTT.

This clone has just a few counts. The genes are TRBV9 and TRBJ1-1; D gene ambiguous. V lost 0 bases, J lost 6 bases, and 12 bases lay in between. The CDR3 totals 14 residues. Germline V gene lookup returns CDR1 SGDLS and CDR2 YYNGEE. The CDR3 loop reads CASSVGIGESEAFF. CDR3 DNA: TGTGCCAGCAGCGTAGGAATTGGGGAGTCTGAAGCTTTCTTT. The full variable domain, rest sourced from reference TRBV9 and TRBJ1-1, is DSGVTQTPKHLITATGQRVTLRCSPRSGDLSVYWYQQSLDQGLQFLIQYYNGEERAKGNILERFSAQQFPDLHSELNLSSLELGDSALYFCASSVGIGESEAFFGQGTRLTVV.

The chain recombines TRBV10-1 with TRBJ2-7; 7 bases align to TRBD2. This CDR3 is 14 amino acids long. Germline-derived CDR1 and CDR2 are WNHNN and SYGVQD (reference sequence). V shed 6 bases, J shed 2 bases, and the junction held 7 bases outside the gene matches. CDR3 DNA: TGCGCCAGCAGCCCCTGGACTAGTACCTACGAGCAGTACTTC. Translating gives CASSPWTSTYEQYF.

The rearrangement uses TRBV6-5 and TRBJ1-2; no firm D call. The CDR3 loop spans 13 amino acids. CDR1 is MNHEY and CDR2 is SVGAGI in the germline V gene. The V gene lost 5 bases and the J gene lost 1 base, with 8 bases spanning the gap. CDR3 amino acids: CASSENYNYGYTF. The DNA for the CDR3 is TGTGCCAGCAGTGAAAACTATAACTATGGCTACACCTTC.

This clone was seen a few times. J is TRBJ2-7 and V is TRBV27, with D possibly matching TRBD2 (6 bases). There are 16 residues in the CDR3. The germline V gene encodes CDR1 MNHEY and CDR2 SMNVEV (reference sequence). V was shortened by 3 bases and J by 0 bases, with 15 bases between the two germline ends. CDR3 sequence: CASSFDTPGSSYEQYF. The CDR3 coding sequence is TGTGCCAGCAGTTTTGATACGCCCGGGAGCTCCTACGAGCAGTACTTC.

Of note for this clone: Other DNA sequences in this specimen translate into the identical CDR3. The V gene is TRBV6-5, the J gene TRBJ1-6, with a possible D match to TRBD1 (5 bases). Germline V gene lookup returns CDR1 MNHEY and CDR2 SVGAGI. V lost 0 bases and J lost 6, with 9 bases in between. The CDR3 spans 15 residues. CDR3 nucleotide sequence: TGTGCCAGCAGTTACTCGGGGCAGGCTAATTCACCCCTCCACTTT. Its translation: CASSYSGQANSPLHF.

This clone was counted only a few times. This chain links TRBV5-1 with TRBJ2-7, with D possibly TRBD1 on 7 matching bases. The CDR3 is made up of 13 amino acids. Trimming shortened V by 8 bases and J by 0 bases, and 12 bases separated the two germline ends. Looked up from germline, CDR1 is SGHRS and CDR2 is YFSETQ. CDR3 amino acids: CASARDSSYEQYF. The CDR3 coding sequence is TGCGCCAGTGCGCGGGACAGCTCCTACGAGCAGTACTTC.

The rearrangement joins TRBV5-4 to TRBJ2-7; the D gene is possibly TRBD2 (6 bases). Germline assignment: CDR1 SGHNT and CDR2 YYREEE (reference sequence). Trimming removed 4 bases at V and 6 bases at J, with 17 bases between. This CDR3 contains 14 residues. The CDR3 here is CASSQGGGMGEQYF. CDR3 DNA: TGTGCCAGCAGCCAGGGCGGCGGGATGGGCGAGCAGTACTTC.

This chain links TRBV4-1 with TRBJ1-5; no definite D call. From germline, CDR1 is MGHRA and CDR2 YSYEKL. The CDR3 contains 15 residues. The CDR3 loop reads CLKPGGHGSNQPQHF. CDR3 DNA sequence: TGCCTTAAACCCGGCGGGCATGGAAGCAATCAGCCCCAGCATTTT.

The chain couples TRBV9 to TRBJ2-2, with TRBD1 identical over 10 bases. The CDR3 covers 16 residues. CDR1 is SGDLS, CDR2 YYNGEE, per germline. V lost 3 bases, J lost 2 bases, and 4 bases stayed unmatched. Here the CDR3 reads CASSATGGINTGELFF. For the CDR3, the DNA is TGTGCCAGCAGCGCGACAGGGGGCATTAACACCGGGGAGCTGTTTTTT. Complete variable domain (other parts from reference TRBV9 and TRBJ2-2): DSGVTQTPKHLITATGQRVTLRCSPRSGDLSVYWYQQSLDQGLQFLIQYYNGEERAKGNILERFSAQQFPDLHSELNLSSLELGDSALYFCASSATGGINTGELFFGEGSRLTVL.

Only one count was recorded for this clone. The rearrangement links TRBV6-5 to TRBJ1-1; 9 bases align to TRBD1. The CDR3 loop spans 13 amino acids. After removal of 7 bases from V and 6 bases from J, the junction contained 6 bases not matched to a gene. Germline assignment: CDR1 MNHEY and CDR2 SVGAGI. This CDR3 reads CASIDRGASEAFF. The DNA for the CDR3 is TGTGCCAGCATTGACAGGGGGGCCTCTGAAGCTTTCTTT.

This chain uses TRBV7-9 with TRBJ1-1; D might be TRBD1 (5 bases). V was clipped by 11 bases and J by 3 bases, with 13 bases between them. The CDR3 spans 12 residues. Germline loops: CDR1 SEHNR, CDR2 FQNEAQ (reference sequence). CDR3 sequence reads: CAAGGTYTEAFF. In DNA form, the CDR3 reads TGTGCCGCCGGGGGGACGTACACTGAAGCTTTCTTT.

The CDR3 here is CASSAREGNGNTIYF. The CDR3 nucleotides are TGTGCCAGCAGTGCCCGGGAGGGAAATGGAAACACCATATATTTT. This sequence joins TRBV6-1 and TRBJ1-3; D not resolved. V dropped 4 bases and J dropped 3 bases, with 13 bases sitting between them. This CDR3 spans 15 amino acids. Germline V CDR1 and CDR2: MNHNS, SASEGT.

This chain links TRBV28 with TRBJ2-2, with TRBD2 identical over 8 bases. Trimming removed 2 bases from V and 3 bases from J; junction bases left unmatched: 5. CDR3 size: 16 residues. Germline V gene data show CDR1 as MDHEN and CDR2 as SYDVKM. For the CDR3, the DNA is TGTGCCAGCAGTTTACTTGAGACTAGCGACACCGGGGAGCTGTTTTTT. As protein: CASSLLETSDTGELFF.

J is TRBJ1-2 and V is TRBV28; 9 bases are shared with TRBD1. Germline CDR1 MDHEN, CDR2 SYDVKM. The trim removed 6 bases at V and 7 bases at J, leaving 9 bases unmatched. The CDR3 has 14 amino acids. The DNA of the CDR3 is TGTGCCAGCAGGCTCCCACAGGGGGCTGGTGGCTACACCTTC. Its protein product is CASRLPQGAGGYTF.

This chain links TRBV27 with TRBJ2-1; 8 nucleotides line up with TRBD2. CDR1 MNHEY and CDR2 SMNVEV come from the germline V gene (reference sequence). The CDR3 is 14 residues long. V shed 7 bases, J shed 5 bases, and the junction held 7 bases outside the gene matches. The CDR3 DNA sequence: TGTGCCAGCAAAAGGGCGGGAGGTCACAATGAGCAGTTCTTC. Protein: CASKRAGGHNEQFF.

This clone came up once. The chain employs TRBV2 and TRBJ2-3; D uncertain. The germline V gene encodes CDR1 SNHLY and CDR2 FYNNEI. The V and J ends lost 6 bases and 0 bases respectively, with 10 bases between them. This CDR3 contains 14 residues. This CDR3 reads CASRKTKSTDTQYF. CDR3 in DNA: TGTGCCAGCAGGAAGACAAAGAGCACAGATACGCAGTATTTT.

The rearrangement joins TRBV9 to TRBJ1-1; D might be TRBD1 (6 bases). The length of the CDR3 is 14 residues. Between the trimmed V and J ends, which lost 4 bases and 5 bases, there was a span of 15 bases. Looked up from germline, CDR1 is SGDLS and CDR2 is YYNGEE. CDR3 bases: TGTGCCAGCAGCAAGGGGGATCTCCTGACTGAAGCTTTCTTT. It is translated as CASSKGDLLTEAFF. Looking up the rest from reference TRBV9 and TRBJ1-1 gives the full variable domain: DSGVTQTPKHLITATGQRVTLRCSPRSGDLSVYWYQQSLDQGLQFLIQYYNGEERAKGNILERFSAQQFPDLHSELNLSSLELGDSALYFCASSKGDLLTEAFFGQGTRLTVV.

The chain is built from TRBV5-1 and TRBJ1-1; possible D gene TRBD1, 5 bases. The germline V gene encodes CDR1 SGHRS and CDR2 YFSETQ. V lost 1 base to trimming and J lost 6 bases, with 10 bases between them. The CDR3 consists of 13 residues. Here the CDR3 reads CASSLRGGAEAFF. As DNA, the CDR3 is TGCGCCAGCAGCTTGAGGGGTGGCGCTGAAGCTTTCTTT.

The J gene is TRBJ1-5, the V gene TRBV19; 7 nucleotides line up with TRBD1. The CDR3 totals 14 residues. Germline V gene data show CDR1 as LNHDA and CDR2 as SQIVND (reference sequence). V dropped 1 base and J dropped 9; count of bases not matched to a gene: 6. CDR3 sequence: CASSIVSGGMPQHF. As DNA, the CDR3 is TGTGCCAGTAGTATAGTTTCAGGGGGGATGCCCCAGCATTTT.

The DNA for the CDR3 is TGTGCCAGCAGCCGTACCAGCGGGGGGGACAATGAGCAGTTCTTC. Amino acid sequence: CASSRTSGGDNEQFF. V is TRBV9 and J is TRBJ2-1, with 10 bases fitting TRBD2. Germline V gene data show CDR1 as SGDLS and CDR2 as YYNGEE. CDR3 length: 15 residues. The ends lost 4 bases at V and 5 bases at J; junction bases unmatched: 6. The whole variable domain, remainder taken from reference TRBV9 and TRBJ2-1, is DSGVTQTPKHLITATGQRVTLRCSPRSGDLSVYWYQQSLDQGLQFLIQYYNGEERAKGNILERFSAQQFPDLHSELNLSSLELGDSALYFCASSRTSGGDNEQFFGPGTRLTVL.

This chain joins TRBV14 and TRBJ2-7; 9 bases line up with TRBD2. V trimming: 1 base; J trimming: 7 bases; junction bases outside the gene matches: 8. The germline gives CDR1 SGHDN, CDR2 FVKESK. This CDR3 has 15 amino acids. CDR3 in amino acids: CASSQVAGGPGEQYF. The CDR3 bases are TGTGCCAGCAGCCAAGTTGCGGGAGGGCCAGGGGAGCAGTACTTC.

This clone appeared once. The CDR3 bases are TGTGCCAGCAGTACGGAGGTAGCAACTAATGAAAAACTGTTTTTT. Its translation: CASSTEVATNEKLFF. The chain employs TRBV6-5 and TRBJ1-4; D not resolved. The CDR3 loop spans 15 amino acids. V was pared by 5 bases and J by 0 bases, with 10 bases between. Germline V gene data show CDR1 as MNHEY and CDR2 as SVGAGI.

The chain joins TRBV19 to TRBJ1-2; perhaps TRBD1 as D (5 bases). The CDR3 extends over 15 amino acids. CDR1 LNHDA and CDR2 SQIVND come from the germline V gene (reference sequence). V was shortened by 4 bases and J by 0 bases, with 12 bases between the two germline ends. The CDR3 region has the DNA TGTGCCAGTAGTACCACAGGAGCAGCTAACTATGGCTACACCTTC. The encoded protein is CASSTTGAANYGYTF.

This chain links TRBV30 with TRBJ2-3; D is unresolved. The V end was cut by 0 bases, the J end by 4 bases, with 8 bases between. CDR1 is GTSNPN, CDR2 SVGIG, per germline (reference sequence). This CDR3 comprises 13 residues. The CDR3 loop reads CAWSVAGADTQYF. The CDR3, as DNA: TGTGCCTGGAGTGTAGCCGGAGCAGATACGCAGTATTTT.

This clone was found a few times. The gene calls are TRBV2 and TRBJ1-1, with a weak D call TRBD1 (6 bases). Deletions cut 11 bases from V and 1 base from J, with 14 bases between. In germline, CDR1 is SNHLY, CDR2 FYNNEI. The CDR3 extends over 13 amino acids. CDR3 DNA sequence: TGTGCCGGCAAGAGACAGGCGAACACTGAAGCTTTCTTT. Translating it yields CAGKRQANTEAFF.